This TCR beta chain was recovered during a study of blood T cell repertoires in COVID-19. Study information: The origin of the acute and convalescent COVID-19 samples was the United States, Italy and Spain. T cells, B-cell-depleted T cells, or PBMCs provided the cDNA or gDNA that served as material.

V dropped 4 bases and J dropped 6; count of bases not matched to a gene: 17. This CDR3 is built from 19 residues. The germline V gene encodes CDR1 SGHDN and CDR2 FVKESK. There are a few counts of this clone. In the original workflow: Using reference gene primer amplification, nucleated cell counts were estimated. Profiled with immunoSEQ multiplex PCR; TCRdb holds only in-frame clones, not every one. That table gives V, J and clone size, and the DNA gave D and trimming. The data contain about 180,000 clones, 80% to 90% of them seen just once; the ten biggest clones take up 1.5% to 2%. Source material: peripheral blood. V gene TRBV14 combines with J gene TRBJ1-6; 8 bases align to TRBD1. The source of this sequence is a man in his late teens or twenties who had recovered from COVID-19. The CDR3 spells CASSRRGTGPYRFNSPLHF. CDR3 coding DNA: TGTGCCAGCAGCCGGCGGGGGACAGGACCCTATCGATTTAATTCACCCCTCCACTTT. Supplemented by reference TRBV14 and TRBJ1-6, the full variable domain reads EAGVTQFPSHSVIEKGQTVTLRCDPISGHDNLYWYRRVMGKEIKFLLHFVKESKQDESGMPNNRFLAERTGGTYSTLKVQPAELEDSGVYFCASSRRGTGPYRFNSPLHFGNGTRLTVT.